One sample yielded the 17 T cell receptor beta chains listed below, sequenced in a study of T cell responses to AZD1222 COVID-19 vaccine. The table came from immunoSEQ multiplex PCR; TCRdb's copy has only in-frame clones and leaves some out. Seen here are around 130,000 clones, over 85% observed once, and the top ten hold about 1%. Sequences were derived from peripheral blood, sampled on day 0 of AZD1222 vaccination. The origin of the receptors is an adult in good health.

The chain recombines TRBV19 with TRBJ1-2, with TRBD1 as a possible D gene (5 bases). CDR1 is LNHDA, CDR2 SQIVND, per germline (reference sequence). CDR3 length: 13 amino acids. The V gene lost 6 bases and the J gene lost 2 bases, with 10 bases spanning the gap. The CDR3 is CASSQGRNYGYTF. The CDR3 DNA is TGTGCCAGTAGCCAGGGCAGGAACTATGGCTACACCTTC.

The chain uses TRBV5-3 and TRBJ2-2; a possible D gene is TRBD1 (6 bases). TRBV5-3 is placed among ORFs of uncertain function. V gave up 5 bases and J gave up 0 bases, with 14 bases separating them. There are 16 residues in the CDR3. Here the CDR3 reads CARSHPGHSNTGELFF. CDR3 DNA sequence: TGTGCCAGAAGTCATCCGGGACACTCGAACACCGGGGAGCTGTTTTTT.

The chain is built from TRBV20-1 and TRBJ2-7, with 10 bases lining up with TRBD1. The CDR3 has 13 residues. The germline V gene encodes CDR1 DFQATT and CDR2 SNEGSKA (reference sequence). V gave up 3 bases and J gave up 5 bases; unmatched junction bases: 4. CDR3 amino acids: CSASSGTGDEQYF. Written as DNA, the CDR3 is TGCAGTGCTAGTTCAGGGACAGGGGACGAGCAGTACTTC.

V usage is TRBV4-1 and J usage is TRBJ1-1; D remains unclear. Trimming took 3 bases from V and 1 from J, leaving 12 bases between them. Germline V CDR1 and CDR2: MGHRA, YSYEKL. The CDR3 is 15 amino acids. The CDR3 is CASSHSRQRNTEAFF. DNA for the CDR3: TGCGCCAGCAGCCATTCTCGGCAGAGGAACACTGAAGCTTTCTTT.

This chain links TRBV6-5 with TRBJ1-5, with a weak D call TRBD1 (5 bases). The CDR3 is 15 amino acids. Trimming took 8 bases from V and 3 from J, leaving 17 bases between them. The germline V gene encodes CDR1 MNHEY and CDR2 SVGAGI. The CDR3 loop is CASVPAAGFNQPQHF. CDR3 DNA sequence: TGTGCCAGCGTACCCGCGGCAGGGTTCAATCAGCCCCAGCATTTT.

The rearrangement uses TRBV10-3 and TRBJ1-4; 9 nucleotides match TRBD1. The CDR3 is 13 residues long. Germline CDR1 and CDR2: ENHRY and SYGVKD. V shed 6 bases and J 8 bases; nucleotides not matched to a gene: 4. The CDR3 here is CAIRQGAGEKLFF. CDR3 nucleotide sequence: TGTGCCATCAGACAGGGGGCGGGAGAAAAACTGTTTTTT.

The V and J genes are TRBV18 and TRBJ2-7; D is undetermined. CDR1 KGHSH and CDR2 LQKENI come from the germline V gene. The CDR3 length is 14 residues. The V end was cut by 1 base, the J end by 5 bases, with 12 bases between. The CDR3 here is CASSPQLPGNEQYF. The CDR3 DNA is TGTGCCAGCTCACCACAACTCCCAGGCAACGAGCAGTACTTC.

The chain uses TRBV6-5 and TRBJ2-5; D is uncertain. The CDR3 is 15 residues long. Germline loops: CDR1 MNHEY, CDR2 SVGAGI. V lost 6 bases and J 1 base, leaving 15 bases between the germline ends. In DNA form, the CDR3 reads TGTGCCAGCAGCCCGGTGGGCGGACGCCAAGAGACCCAGTACTTC. Translating gives CASSPVGGRQETQYF.

J is TRBJ2-5 and V is TRBV29-1; the D gene is possibly TRBD2 (6 bases). Trimming cost V 0 bases and J 10 bases, with 12 bases left between them. CDR1 and CDR2 from the germline V gene are SQVTM and ANQGSEA. This CDR3 region has 12 residues. This chain's CDR3 is CSVEDGGQFQYF. CDR3 in DNA: TGCAGCGTTGAAGATGGAGGGCAATTCCAGTACTTC.

The V and J genes are TRBV18 and TRBJ1-1; D ambiguous. The CDR3 is made up of 13 amino acids. Germline assignment: CDR1 KGHSH and CDR2 LQKENI. Trimming pared 4 bases from V and 3 bases from J, leaving 9 bases between. CDR3 nucleotides: TGTGCCAGCTCACTGTTGGAGGACACTGAAGCTTTCTTT. Protein: CASSLLEDTEAFF.

The chain carries TRBV29-1 and TRBJ2-1; 10 positions agree with TRBD1. The CDR3 is 15 amino acids. Trimming removed 4 bases from V and 8 bases from J; junction bases left unmatched: 11. Germline V gene lookup returns CDR1 SQVTM and CDR2 ANQGSEA. In nucleotides, the CDR3 is TGCAGCGTTGGAGGGACAGGGGCTTTAATGCATGAGCAGTTCTTC. Its protein product is CSVGGTGALMHEQFF.

The chain carries TRBV4-2 and TRBJ2-7; 9 nucleotides agree with TRBD1. V shed 0 bases and J 3 bases; nucleotides not matched to a gene: 6. The CDR3 is 16 residues long. Germline V gives CDR1 LGHNA, CDR2 YNFKEQ. Written as DNA, the CDR3 is TGTGCCAGCAGCCAAGATCGGCGGGACAGGGTCTACGAGCAGTACTTC. It translates to CASSQDRRDRVYEQYF.

The V and J genes are TRBV2 and TRBJ1-2; no clear D gene. Germline V CDR1 and CDR2: SNHLY, FYNNEI. CDR3 length equals 14 residues. With 3 bases removed from V and 1 base from J, the gap between germline ends came to 9 bases. CDR3 amino acids: CASSEGSNNYGYTF. The DNA of the CDR3 is TGTGCCAGCAGTGAGGGTAGCAATAACTATGGCTACACCTTC.

CDR3 loop: CASSGIETGLNQPQHF. In DNA form, the CDR3 reads TGTGCCAGCAGTGGTATCGAAACAGGCCTCAATCAGCCCCAGCATTTT. The gene calls are TRBV6-6 and TRBJ1-5; maybe TRBD1 (5 bases). The CDR3 has 16 residues. The V gene lost 5 bases and the J gene lost 3 bases, with 17 bases spanning the gap. Per germline, CDR1 MNHNY and CDR2 SVGAGI (reference sequence).

The gene calls are TRBV27 and TRBJ1-5; weak D call: TRBD1 (6 bases). The CDR3 spans 13 residues. Germline loops: CDR1 MNHEY, CDR2 SMNVEV (reference sequence). V dropped 5 bases and J dropped 5 bases, with 10 bases sitting between them. The CDR3 DNA sequence: TGTGCCAGCAGTCCAAACAGGGATCAGCCCCAGCATTTT. Its protein product is CASSPNRDQPQHF.

This sequence joins TRBV29-1 and TRBJ1-1; D is unclear. V lost 7 bases and J 3 bases, leaving 12 bases between the germline ends. This CDR3 region has 12 residues. Germline CDR1 is SQVTM and CDR2 is ANQGSEA. CDR3 sequence reads: CSARWADTEAFF. The DNA of the CDR3 is TGCAGCGCCCGGTGGGCGGACACTGAAGCTTTCTTT.

This clone was counted a few times. This chain connects TRBV7-6 to TRBJ1-2, with D possibly TRBD1 on 5 matching bases. Trimming stripped 4 bases from V and 6 bases from J, with 12 bases between. The germline V gene has CDR1 SGHVS and CDR2 FNYEAQ. CDR3 length: 13 residues. For the CDR3, the DNA is TGTGCCAGCAGCTCCGTCGGGGGGAATGGCTACACCTTC. Its translation is CASSSVGGNGYTF. Using reference TRBV7-6 and TRBJ1-2 for the parts outside the CDR3, the full variable domain is GAGVSQSPRYKVTKRGQDVALRCDPISGHVSLYWYRQALGQGPEFLTYFNYEAQQDKSGLPNDRFSAERPEGSISTLTIQRTEQRDSAMYRCASSSVGGNGYTFGSGTRLTVV.